These 2 T cell receptor beta chains were all obtained from the same sample, sequenced in a study of blood T cell repertoires in COVID-19. The data were produced by immunoSEQ multiplex PCR, yet TCRdb's version contains in-frame clones alone and is incomplete. The sample carries 25,000 to 30,000 clones, approximately 80% recorded once. Sequences were obtained from peripheral blood. The receptors originated from a man at least 80 years old with active or convalescent COVID-19.

This clone was recorded a few times. This chain joins TRBV10-3 and TRBJ2-6, with D possibly matching TRBD1 (6 bases). This CDR3 spans 16 amino acids. V shed 8 bases and J shed 0 bases, with 14 bases lying between them. CDR1 is ENHRY and CDR2 is SYGVKD in the germline V gene. The CDR3 sequence: CAIPGQASSGANVLTF. The DNA of the CDR3 is TGTGCCATCCCGGGACAAGCCTCCTCTGGGGCCAACGTCCTGACTTTC.

The J gene is TRBJ1-5, the V gene TRBV19, with a possible D match to TRBD1 (6 bases). Looked up from germline, CDR1 is LNHDA and CDR2 is SQIVND (reference sequence). Trimming left V 3 bases short and J 7 bases short, with 13 bases between. The CDR3 has 14 amino acids. CDR3 nucleotide sequence: TGTGCCAGTAGTATTCGTCAGGGGAACCAGCCCCAGCATTTT. Translating gives CASSIRQGNQPQHF. Together with reference TRBV19 and TRBJ1-5, the CDR3 gives the full variable domain: DGGITQSPKYLFRKEGQNVTLSCEQNLNHDAMYWYRQDPGQGLRLIYYSQIVNDFQKGDIAEGYSVSREKKESFPLTVTSAQKNPTAFYLCASSIRQGNQPQHFGDGTRLSIL.